This record looks at one TCR beta chain sequence and its context. The antigen is not known. The entry originates in a study of T cell responses to AZD1222 COVID-19 vaccine. The repertoire was sequenced with immunoSEQ multiplex PCR; TCRdb's copy has only in-frame clones and lacks some. The table records some 130,000 clones, approximately 90% of them present only once. Per the germline V gene, CDR1 is SGHRS and CDR2 is YFSETQ. The length of the CDR3 is 13 residues. Trimming took 1 base from V and 8 from J, leaving 10 bases between them. Study results and limitations: Breadth and depth of Spike-specific TCRs rose after two AZD1222 doses. Spike-wide vaccine-associated CD4 TCRs dominated at 160-218 and 743-854.

The source is an adult who received the AZD1222 COVID-19 vaccine. Sequences were derived from peripheral blood, sampled 28 days after the second AZD1222 dose. V gene TRBV5-1 combines with J gene TRBJ2-1; D may be TRBD1 or TRBD2 (5 bases each). The CDR3 loop reads CASSLMGEDEQFF. The CDR3, as DNA: TGCGCCAGCAGCTTGATGGGGGAAGATGAGCAGTTCTTC.